The rows below give T cell receptor beta chains drawn from one sample of a study of blood T cells in healthy people across ages. Using its own MiXCR run on the 5' RACE reads, TCRdb lists one record per CDR3 protein. The profile shows about 810,000 distinct CDR3 sequences, 36% of them singletons. Sequenced sample: blood. These receptors came from a man between 18 and 29 years old in good health. The CDR3 runs from the conserved cysteine through the conserved F or W. D genes are given only for firm matches. Not all rows give a size; the values are once, few, many and, for expanded clones, a class.

len: 15
j_gene: TRBJ1-5
abundance: many
d_gene: .
v_gene: TRBV12-3/TRBV12-4
CDR3nt: TGTGCCAGCAGCCCCGGCACTACTATGCAGCAGCCCCAGCATTTT
CDR3aa: CASSPGTTMQQPQHF

len: 15
j_gene: TRBJ1-1
abundance: .
d_gene: .
v_gene: TRBV19
CDR3nt: TGTGCCAGTAGTATAGGGCGGGGACTGAACACTGAAGCTTTCTTT
CDR3aa: CASSIGRGLNTEAFF

len: 15
j_gene: TRBJ1-1
abundance: few
d_gene: .
v_gene: TRBV5-5
CDR3nt: TGTGCCAGCAGCCGTTTGCTGGCCGGGAACACTGAAGCTTTCTTT
CDR3aa: CASSRLLAGNTEAFF

len: 13
j_gene: TRBJ2-7
abundance: few
d_gene: TRBD1
v_gene: TRBV12-3/TRBV12-4
CDR3nt: TGTGCCAGCAGCCCTGGACAGGGTTTGAAGCAGTACTTC
CDR3aa: CASSPGQGLKQYF

len: 13
j_gene: TRBJ2-3
abundance: few
d_gene: .
v_gene: TRBV7-9
CDR3nt: TGTGCCAGCACCCTCTCCGGTGGAGATACGCAGTATTTT
CDR3aa: CASTLSGGDTQYF

len: 14
j_gene: TRBJ2-5
abundance: few
d_gene: .
v_gene: TRBV12-3/TRBV12-4
CDR3nt: TGTGCCAGCAGACAAACTAGGGGCCAAGAGACCCAGTACTTC
CDR3aa: CASRQTRGQETQYF

len: 13
j_gene: TRBJ2-5
abundance: few
d_gene: .
v_gene: TRBV5-6
CDR3nt: TGTGCCAGCAGCTTGGCCGGACAAGGGCTACAGTACTTC
CDR3aa: CASSLAGQGLQYF

len: 16
j_gene: TRBJ2-5
abundance: .
d_gene: TRBD2
v_gene: TRBV10-3
CDR3nt: TGTGCCATCAGTGCGAAGCGAGCGGGAGATGGGGAGACCCAGTACTTC
CDR3aa: CAISAKRAGDGETQYF

len: 16
j_gene: TRBJ2-5
abundance: .
d_gene: .
v_gene: TRBV7-2
CDR3nt: TGTGCCAGCAGCTTAGCGCGATCCCCTGTACAAGAGACCCAGTACTTC
CDR3aa: CASSLARSPVQETQYF

len: 11
j_gene: TRBJ2-1
abundance: many
d_gene: .
v_gene: TRBV20-1
CDR3nt: TGCAGTGCTAGAGATGGCCGGGAGCAGTTCTTC
CDR3aa: CSARDGREQFF

len: 13
j_gene: TRBJ1-4
abundance: .
d_gene: TRBD1
v_gene: TRBV20-1
CDR3nt: TGCAGTGCCGCAGACAGGGTGAACGAAAAACTGTTTTTT
CDR3aa: CSAADRVNEKLFF

len: 14
j_gene: TRBJ2-1
abundance: few
d_gene: TRBD1
v_gene: TRBV7-9
CDR3nt: TGTGCCAGCAGCCCGGGACAGGGATGGTCTGAGCAGTTCTTC
CDR3aa: CASSPGQGWSEQFF

len: 17
j_gene: TRBJ2-3
abundance: .
d_gene: TRBD1
v_gene: TRBV9
CDR3nt: TGTGCCAGCAGCACCCGACAGGGAGCGGCGAGCACAGATACGCAGTATTTT
CDR3aa: CASSTRQGAASTDTQYF

len: 12
j_gene: TRBJ1-2
abundance: many
d_gene: .
v_gene: TRBV12-3/TRBV12-4
CDR3nt: TGTGCCAGCAGGGCAAGGCGTTGGGGCTACACCTTC
CDR3aa: CASRARRWGYTF

len: 13
j_gene: TRBJ1-1
abundance: .
d_gene: .
v_gene: TRBV20-1
CDR3nt: TGCAGTGCTAGGAAGGGGGGAAACACTGAAGCTTTCTTT
CDR3aa: CSARKGGNTEAFF

len: 17
j_gene: TRBJ2-3
abundance: few
d_gene: TRBD2
v_gene: TRBV12-3/TRBV12-4
CDR3nt: TGTGCCAGCAGTCAAAGCAGACTAGCGGGGGCTGCAGATACGCAGTATTTT
CDR3aa: CASSQSRLAGAADTQYF

len: 15
j_gene: TRBJ2-2
abundance: few
d_gene: .
v_gene: TRBV5-1
CDR3nt: TGCGCCAGCAGCTTGTCTGTGGGGAACACCGGGGAGCTGTTTTTT
CDR3aa: CASSLSVGNTGELFF

len: 13
j_gene: TRBJ2-3
abundance: .
d_gene: .
v_gene: TRBV10-3
CDR3nt: TGTGCCATCAGAGAAGCTATCGCAGATACGCAGTATTTT
CDR3aa: CAIREAIADTQYF

len: 13
j_gene: TRBJ2-3
abundance: .
d_gene: TRBD2
v_gene: TRBV12-3/TRBV12-4
CDR3nt: TGTGCCAGCACCCCGGCGGGGGGAGATACGCAGTATTTT
CDR3aa: CASTPAGGDTQYF

len: 14
j_gene: TRBJ1-3
abundance: few
d_gene: .
v_gene: TRBV10-3
CDR3nt: TGTGCCATCAGCGCCCGGGACACTGGAAACACCATATATTTT
CDR3aa: CAISARDTGNTIYF

len: 15
j_gene: TRBJ1-2
abundance: few
d_gene: .
v_gene: TRBV7-2
CDR3nt: TGTGCCAGCAGCTTCTTTCAGGGTTCGAACTATGGCTACACCTTC
CDR3aa: CASSFFQGSNYGYTF

len: 13
j_gene: TRBJ2-7
abundance: few
d_gene: .
v_gene: TRBV9
CDR3nt: TGTGCCAGCAGCGGCCGACGGAGCAATGAGCAGTACTTC
CDR3aa: CASSGRRSNEQYF

len: 18
j_gene: TRBJ2-3
abundance: .
d_gene: .
v_gene: TRBV7-9
CDR3nt: TGTGCCAGCAGCTTAGCGTTGAGGCGGGGCTCTAGCACAGATACGCAGTATTTT
CDR3aa: CASSLALRRGSSTDTQYF

len: 16
j_gene: TRBJ1-5
abundance: few
d_gene: TRBD1
v_gene: TRBV9
CDR3nt: TGTGCCAGCAGCTTATCGGGACAGGGGCGTGATCAGCCCCAGCATTTT
CDR3aa: CASSLSGQGRDQPQHF

len: 17
j_gene: TRBJ2-7
abundance: .
d_gene: TRBD2
v_gene: TRBV20-1
CDR3nt: TGCAGTGCTACGGGACTAGCGGGCTCCAGCTCCTACAATGAGCAGTACTTC
CDR3aa: CSATGLAGSSSYNEQYF

len: 15
j_gene: TRBJ2-3
abundance: few
d_gene: TRBD2
v_gene: TRBV25-1
CDR3nt: TGTGCCAGCAGTGACCCCGGGGGGTACACAGATACGCAGTATTTT
CDR3aa: CASSDPGGYTDTQYF

len: 15
j_gene: TRBJ2-2
abundance: .
d_gene: .
v_gene: TRBV2
CDR3nt: TGTGCCAGCAGTCTCGACGGGTTCGGCACCGGGGAGCTGTTTTTT
CDR3aa: CASSLDGFGTGELFF

len: 14
j_gene: TRBJ1-4
abundance: .
d_gene: TRBD1
v_gene: TRBV7-8
CDR3nt: TGTGCCAGCAGCTTGGACAGGGGTTCGGAAAAACTGTTTTTT
CDR3aa: CASSLDRGSEKLFF

len: 15
j_gene: TRBJ2-1
abundance: few
d_gene: TRBD1
v_gene: TRBV12-3/TRBV12-4
CDR3nt: TGTGCCAGCAGTTTAGCGATACACAGGGGCAATGAGCAGTTCTTC
CDR3aa: CASSLAIHRGNEQFF

len: 15
j_gene: TRBJ2-4
abundance: .
d_gene: .
v_gene: TRBV6-6
CDR3nt: TGTGCCAACAGTTACCGGGCAGCCGTTGAAAACATTCAGTACTTC
CDR3aa: CANSYRAAVENIQYF

len: 14
j_gene: TRBJ1-1
abundance: few
d_gene: TRBD1
v_gene: TRBV5-1
CDR3nt: TGCGCCAGCAGCACGGACAGGGAGGGAACTGAAGCTTTCTTT
CDR3aa: CASSTDREGTEAFF

len: 16
j_gene: TRBJ1-6
abundance: few
d_gene: .
v_gene: TRBV4-2
CDR3nt: TGTGCCAGCAGCCATATTACCACCGGGACAAATTCACCCCTCCACTTT
CDR3aa: CASSHITTGTNSPLHF

len: 13
j_gene: TRBJ2-7
abundance: .
d_gene: .
v_gene: TRBV12-3/TRBV12-4
CDR3nt: TGTGCCAGCAGTTCAAGTCTAGGTTACGAGCAGTACTTC
CDR3aa: CASSSSLGYEQYF

len: 16
j_gene: TRBJ2-1
abundance: .
d_gene: TRBD2
v_gene: TRBV19
CDR3nt: TGTGCCAGTAGTATGGACGGGGGGGTCACCTACAATGAGCAGTTCTTC
CDR3aa: CASSMDGGVTYNEQFF

len: 16
j_gene: TRBJ2-7
abundance: .
d_gene: .
v_gene: TRBV7-6
CDR3nt: TGTGCCAGCAGCTTATGGGAGGGGGACGGCCAATACGAGCAGTACTTC
CDR3aa: CASSLWEGDGQYEQYF

len: 14
j_gene: TRBJ1-2
abundance: .
d_gene: .
v_gene: TRBV9
CDR3nt: TGTGCCAGCAGCCCCCGGGATTATCCCTATGGCTACACCTTC
CDR3aa: CASSPRDYPYGYTF

len: 14
j_gene: TRBJ2-5
abundance: .
d_gene: .
v_gene: TRBV20-1
CDR3nt: TGCAGTGCTACTCCCGGGGGATCCGGAGAGACCCAGTACTTC
CDR3aa: CSATPGGSGETQYF

len: 15
j_gene: TRBJ2-3
abundance: .
d_gene: TRBD1
v_gene: TRBV18
CDR3nt: TGTGCCAGCTCACCGACAGGGATAGGGACAGATACGCAGTATTTT
CDR3aa: CASSPTGIGTDTQYF

len: 16
j_gene: TRBJ1-2
abundance: many
d_gene: .
v_gene: TRBV4-3
CDR3nt: TGCGCCAGCAGCCAAGATGTAGGTGCGGCAGGGGACGGCTACACCTTC
CDR3aa: CASSQDVGAAGDGYTF

len: 16
j_gene: TRBJ2-2
abundance: .
d_gene: .
v_gene: TRBV2
CDR3nt: TGTGCCAGCAGAACCTCCAGGGGTAGCCCCACCGGGGAGCTGTTTTTT
CDR3aa: CASRTSRGSPTGELFF

len: 15
j_gene: TRBJ1-5
abundance: few
d_gene: .
v_gene: TRBV4-1
CDR3nt: TGCGCCAGCAGCCTAGGGCCCCAAGAGAATCAGCCCCAGCATTTT
CDR3aa: CASSLGPQENQPQHF

len: 13
j_gene: TRBJ1-2
abundance: many
d_gene: TRBD1
v_gene: TRBV12-3/TRBV12-4
CDR3nt: TGTGCCAGCAGTTTCACAGGGGGCAGTGGCTACACCTTC
CDR3aa: CASSFTGGSGYTF

len: 15
j_gene: TRBJ1-4
abundance: .
d_gene: .
v_gene: TRBV12-3/TRBV12-4
CDR3nt: TGTGCCAGCAGCACAGACAGACTTAAGAATGAAAAACTGTTTTTT
CDR3aa: CASSTDRLKNEKLFF

len: 13
j_gene: TRBJ1-6
abundance: few
d_gene: .
v_gene: TRBV12-3/TRBV12-4
CDR3nt: TGTGCCAGCAGTGCCGGGACAAATTCACCCCTCCACTTT
CDR3aa: CASSAGTNSPLHF

len: 14
j_gene: TRBJ1-1
abundance: .
d_gene: .
v_gene: TRBV27
CDR3nt: TGTGCCAGCGGGGATCACCGACCGGGGACTGAAGCTTTCTTT
CDR3aa: CASGDHRPGTEAFF

len: 15
j_gene: TRBJ1-4
abundance: .
d_gene: .
v_gene: TRBV4-3
CDR3nt: TGCGCCAGCAGCCAAGAGACGGGGCTTGATGAAAAACTGTTTTTT
CDR3aa: CASSQETGLDEKLFF

len: 15
j_gene: TRBJ2-5
abundance: .
d_gene: .
v_gene: TRBV9
CDR3nt: TGTGCCAGCAGCGCAGCGCAGGGGTACCAAGAGACCCAGTACTTC
CDR3aa: CASSAAQGYQETQYF

len: 16
j_gene: TRBJ1-5
abundance: few
d_gene: .
v_gene: TRBV4-3
CDR3nt: TGCGCCAGCAGCCAAGAAAGGGTACAGGGAGATCAGCCCCAGCATTTT
CDR3aa: CASSQERVQGDQPQHF

len: 13
j_gene: TRBJ2-5
abundance: .
d_gene: .
v_gene: TRBV19
CDR3nt: TGTGCCAGTAGCACTAGCTCACAAGAGGCCCAGTACTTC
CDR3aa: CASSTSSQEAQYF

len: 15
j_gene: TRBJ2-3
abundance: .
d_gene: .
v_gene: TRBV25-1
CDR3nt: TGTGCCAGCAGTGAATCGGAGGGCTCGGCAGATACGCAGTATTTT
CDR3aa: CASSESEGSADTQYF

len: 19
j_gene: TRBJ2-1
abundance: .
d_gene: TRBD2
v_gene: TRBV7-2
CDR3nt: TGTGCCAGCAGCTTAGCGAGCCTAGCGGGTGCGAGCTCCTACAATGAGCAGTTCTTC
CDR3aa: CASSLASLAGASSYNEQFF

len: 12
j_gene: TRBJ2-7
abundance: many
d_gene: .
v_gene: TRBV12-5
CDR3nt: TGTGCTAGTGGCCCTATGACCTACGAGCAGTACTTC
CDR3aa: CASGPMTYEQYF

len: 14
j_gene: TRBJ1-1
abundance: few
d_gene: .
v_gene: TRBV3-1
CDR3nt: TGTGCCAGCAGCCAGGCCCCCGAGACAAGTGAAGCTTTCTTT
CDR3aa: CASSQAPETSEAFF

len: 13
j_gene: TRBJ2-5
abundance: .
d_gene: .
v_gene: TRBV20-1
CDR3nt: TGCAGTGCTATCGAGGGGTACCAAGAGACCCAGTACTTC
CDR3aa: CSAIEGYQETQYF

len: 14
j_gene: TRBJ2-5
abundance: .
d_gene: .
v_gene: TRBV5-1
CDR3nt: TGCGCCAGCAGCTTGGAGGCGTACCAAGAGACCCAGTACTTC
CDR3aa: CASSLEAYQETQYF

len: 17
j_gene: TRBJ1-1
abundance: .
d_gene: .
v_gene: TRBV5-1
CDR3nt: TGCGCCAGCAGCTTGGGACAAAGAGAGTTTTGGAACACTGAAGCTTTCTTT
CDR3aa: CASSLGQREFWNTEAFF

len: 16
j_gene: TRBJ1-6
abundance: .
d_gene: .
v_gene: TRBV5-1
CDR3nt: TGCGCCAGCAGCCTTTCCGGACAGAGCAGTAATTCACCCCTCCACTTT
CDR3aa: CASSLSGQSSNSPLHF

len: 12
j_gene: TRBJ1-1
abundance: few
d_gene: .
v_gene: TRBV12-3/TRBV12-4
CDR3nt: TGTGCCAGCAGTTTGGAGGGCCGACAAGCTTTCTTT
CDR3aa: CASSLEGRQAFF

len: 16
j_gene: TRBJ1-1
abundance: .
d_gene: .
v_gene: TRBV7-2
CDR3nt: TGTGCCAGCAACGGCAGGGTATCACCTTTTTACACTAAAGCTTTCTTT
CDR3aa: CASNGRVSPFYTKAFF

len: 13
j_gene: TRBJ1-2
abundance: few
d_gene: TRBD1
v_gene: TRBV11-2
CDR3nt: TGTGCCAGCAGCGCCAACGCTTTTACAGGGGCCACCTTC
CDR3aa: CASSANAFTGATF